This section outlines one T cell receptor beta chain sequence together with its context. Its antigen is undetermined. PCR was performed using 60 Vbeta and 13 Jbeta primers. Profiling relied on immunoSEQ multiplex PCR, and the TCRdb table lists in-frame clones only, not all of them. The table shows about 130,000 clones, with 65% to 90% occurring only once. The J segment lost 0 bases and the V segment lost 6 bases, leaving 12 bases of the junction unmatched. Germline V gene lookup returns CDR1 SGHAT and CDR2 FQNNGV. The CDR3 is 19 residues long. When sampled, the donors appeared nominally healthy, though they likely had unrecorded immune exposures. This entry belongs to a study of cytomegalovirus exposure and HLA in healthy donors. Study-level points and caveats: Later work showed greater clonal expansion in HLA-associated TCR beta chains than in equally common others. The HLA-A and HLA-B alleles of most subjects were reportedly predicted accurately from TCR beta sequences. For presence/absence analyses, sequencing depth was assumed to be roughly uniform across donors.

The chain combines TRBV11-2 with TRBJ2-6; 9 bases are shared with TRBD1. Material for sequencing was PBMCs. The sequence was collected from a girl aged 2 to 10 in good health and CMV-seronegative. As DNA, the CDR3 is TGTGCCAGCAGTCCAACGCTCGGGACAGGGTCCTCTGGGGCCAACGTCCTGACTTTC. Protein: CASSPTLGTGSSGANVLTF.